These 2 T cell receptor beta chains originate from one sample sequenced in a study of CDR3 diversity in severe acne. TCRdb itself ran the PCR reads through MiXCR, one entry per CDR3 protein. The data contain more than 85,000 distinct CDR3 sequences, 51% of them seen just once; the ten biggest clones take up around an eighth. The sample was blood. Receptors originate from a male donor with acne.

On this clonotype: Compared with germline, one end of the junction differs, possibly owing to a read error. The J gene is TRBJ2-7, the V gene TRBV20-1, with 7 bases that match TRBD2. Germline-derived CDR1 and CDR2 are DFQATT and SNEGSKA (reference sequence). The CDR3 runs to 13 residues. CDR3 region: CGASAGDSYEQYF. CDR3 sequence (DNA): TGCGGTGCTAGTGCGGGGGACTCCTACGAGCAGTACTTC.

This clonotype was detected only a few times. The CDR3 region has the DNA TGTGCCAGCAGTGAGTTGTTAATTCCAAACTCTGGGGCCAACGTCCTGACTTTC. Translated: CASSELLIPNSGANVLTF. The V call is TRBV6-4, the J call TRBJ2-6; no clear D gene. Trimming left V 3 bases short and J 0 bases short, with 15 bases between. CDR3 length: 18 amino acids. Per the germline V gene, CDR1 is MRHNA and CDR2 is SNTAGT.